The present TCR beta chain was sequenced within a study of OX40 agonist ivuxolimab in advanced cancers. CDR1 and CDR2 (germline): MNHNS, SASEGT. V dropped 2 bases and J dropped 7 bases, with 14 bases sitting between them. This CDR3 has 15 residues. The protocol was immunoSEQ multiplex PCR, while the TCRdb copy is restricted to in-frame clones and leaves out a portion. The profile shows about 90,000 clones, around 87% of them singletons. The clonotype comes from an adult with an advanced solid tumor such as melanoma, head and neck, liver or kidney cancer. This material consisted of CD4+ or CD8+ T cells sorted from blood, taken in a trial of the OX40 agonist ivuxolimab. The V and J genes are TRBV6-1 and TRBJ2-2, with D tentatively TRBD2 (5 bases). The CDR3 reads CASSEMRAIIGELFF. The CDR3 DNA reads TGTGCCAGCAGTGAAATGAGGGCGATTATCGGGGAGCTGTTTTTT.